A selection of T cell receptor beta chains follows, all from one sample in a study of blood T cells in healthy people across ages. TCRdb ran MiXCR on the 5' RACE reads and lists one entry per CDR3 protein. The sample lists about 580,000 distinct CDR3 sequences, 45% to 55% seen once, with around 25% in the top ten. The sequencing input was blood. All receptors come from a man older than 75 in good health. Each CDR3 is given with its conserved first and last residue. Fields, in order: clone size, V gene, J gene, D gene, CDR3 DNA, CDR3 protein. The D gene is left open where the match is weak. The size entry is marked missing in some rows and otherwise reads once, few, many or a size class.

once	TRBV12-3/TRBV12-4	TRBJ1-2	TRBD1	TGCGCCAGCAGTTGGACAGGGCCCAACTATGGCTACACCTTC	CASSWTGPNYGYTF
few	TRBV6-5	TRBJ2-5	NA	TGTGCCAGCAGTTACTCCCGGGCCGTGGCCCAGTACTTC	CASSYSRAVAQYF
NA	TRBV9	TRBJ2-7	TRBD1	TGTGCCAGCAGCTCTTCTAGGACAGGTGACTCCTACGAGCAGTACTTC	CASSSSRTGDSYEQYF
NA	TRBV4-2	TRBJ2-1	NA	TGTGCCAGCAGCCGTAATGCTAGGGACAACTACAATGAGCAGTTCTTC	CASSRNARDNYNEQFF
NA	TRBV4-2	TRBJ2-1	NA	TGTGCCAGCAGCCAAGGGGGTGGGGGGCCCTACAATGAGCAGTTCTTC	CASSQGGGGPYNEQFF
few	TRBV6-1	TRBJ1-1	TRBD1	TGTGCCAGCAGCCCCCACATGACAGGGGGCTTTAACACTGAAGCTTTCTTT	CASSPHMTGGFNTEAFF
NA	TRBV5-1	TRBJ2-3	TRBD1	TGCGCCAGCAGCTCGACGACAGGGGGTGGCACAGATACGCAGTATTTT	CASSSTTGGGTDTQYF
NA	TRBV18	TRBJ2-7	TRBD2	TGTGCCAGCTCCTTCGGGGGAGGGAGGTACGAGCAGTACTTC	CASSFGGGRYEQYF
NA	TRBV12-3/TRBV12-4	TRBJ2-7	NA	TGTGCCAGCAGTCCAGTTGACAGGTATAGCTCCTACGAGCAGTACTTC	CASSPVDRYSSYEQYF
many	TRBV6-1	TRBJ2-7	TRBD2	TGTGCCAGCAGTCCCACTACCCTGGGACTAGCGGGAGAGGGGTACGAGCAGTACTTC	CASSPTTLGLAGEGYEQYF
once	TRBV5-1	TRBJ2-3	NA	TGCGCCAACAGCTTCGGAGACAACACAGATACGCAGTATTTT	CANSFGDNTDTQYF
NA	TRBV4-2	TRBJ2-5	TRBD2	TGTGCCAGCAGCCCCGGGAGGCAGCAGACCCAGTACTTC	CASSPGRQQTQYF
NA	TRBV4-1	TRBJ2-1	TRBD2	TGCGCCAGCAGCCAAGACTGGGGAGGGGCCTACAATGAGCGGTTCTTC	CASSQDWGGAYNERFF
NA	TRBV20-1	TRBJ1-4	NA	TGCAGTGCTCCTCCGGGGGGCCTCGGTGAAAAACTGTTTTTT	CSAPPGGLGEKLFF
NA	TRBV7-2	TRBJ1-5	NA	TGTGCCAGCAGCAAGAGGGATCAGCCCCAGCATTTT	CASSKRDQPQHF
NA	TRBV5-1	TRBJ2-7	NA	TGCGCCAGCAGCTTGGAGCAGGGCGGGCAGTACTTC	CASSLEQGGQYF
few	TRBV6-6	TRBJ2-7	TRBD1	TGTGCCAGCAGTTATCCGGGACAGGGCCTCTACGAGCAGTACTTC	CASSYPGQGLYEQYF